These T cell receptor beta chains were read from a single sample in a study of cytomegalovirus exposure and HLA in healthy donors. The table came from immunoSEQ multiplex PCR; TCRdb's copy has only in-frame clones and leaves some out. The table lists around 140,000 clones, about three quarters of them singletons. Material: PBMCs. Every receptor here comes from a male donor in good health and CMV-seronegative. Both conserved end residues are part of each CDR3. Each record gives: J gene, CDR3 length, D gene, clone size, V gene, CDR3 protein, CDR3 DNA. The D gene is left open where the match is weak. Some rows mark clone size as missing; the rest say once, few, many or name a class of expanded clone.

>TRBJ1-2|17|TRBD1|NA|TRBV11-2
CASSPARDRGRGSGYTF
TGTGCCAGCAGCCCAGCCCGGGACAGGGGGCGAGGGTCGGGCTACACCTTC
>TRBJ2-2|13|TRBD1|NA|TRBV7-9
CASPQGVPGELFF
TGTGCCAGCCCCCAGGGGGTACCCGGGGAGCTGTTTTTT
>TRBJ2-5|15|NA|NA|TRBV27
CASSLSWGSQETQYF
TGTGCCAGCAGTTTATCTTGGGGCAGTCAAGAGACCCAGTACTTC
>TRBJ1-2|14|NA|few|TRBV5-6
CASSLVRQGNGYTF
TGTGCCAGCAGCTTGGTCAGGCAGGGGAATGGCTACACCTTC
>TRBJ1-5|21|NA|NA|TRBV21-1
CASANKDRGLLVSFGNQPQHF
TGTGCCAGCGCTAACAAGGACAGGGGACTCTTGGTTAGCTTTGGCAATCAGCCCCAGCATTTT
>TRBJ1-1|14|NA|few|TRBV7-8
CASSTKGVNTEAFF
TGTGCCAGCAGCACGAAAGGGGTTAACACTGAAGCTTTCTTT
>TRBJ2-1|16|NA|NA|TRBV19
CASSRLEGFSYNEQFF
TGTGCCAGTAGCCGTCTTGAGGGATTCTCCTACAATGAGCAGTTCTTC
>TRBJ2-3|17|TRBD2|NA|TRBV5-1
CASSLEVGGGLADTQYF
TGCGCCAGCAGCTTGGAGGTCGGGGGGGGGCTCGCAGATACGCAGTATTTT
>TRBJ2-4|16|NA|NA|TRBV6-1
CASSEGVSVAKNSQYF
TGTGCCAGCAGTGAAGGGGTCTCGGTGGCCAAAAACAGTCAGTACTTC
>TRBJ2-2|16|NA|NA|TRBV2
CASSGKDRERAGELFF
TGTGCCAGCAGTGGGAAGGACCGGGAAAGGGCCGGGGAGCTGTTTTTT
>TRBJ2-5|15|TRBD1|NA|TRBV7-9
CASSFWTGQGETQYF
TGTGCCAGCAGCTTCTGGACAGGGCAAGGGGAGACCCAGTACTTC
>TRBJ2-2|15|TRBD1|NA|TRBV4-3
CASSFPGQGTGELFF
TGCGCCAGCAGCTTCCCGGGACAGGGGACCGGGGAGCTGTTTTTT
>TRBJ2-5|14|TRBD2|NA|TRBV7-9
CASSRGGTRETQYF
TGTGCCAGCAGCCGCGGGGGGACTCGCGAGACCCAGTACTTC
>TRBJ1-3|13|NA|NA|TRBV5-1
CASSPQMDTRRHF
TGCGCCAGCAGCCCACAAATGGACACCCGACGGCATTTT
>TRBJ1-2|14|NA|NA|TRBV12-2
CASRLAEANYGYTF
TGTGCAAGTCGCTTAGCGGAGGCTAACTATGGCTACACCTTC
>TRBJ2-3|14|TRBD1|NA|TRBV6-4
CASSLGQETDTQYF
TGTGCCAGCAGCCTCGGACAGGAGACAGATACGCAGTATTTT
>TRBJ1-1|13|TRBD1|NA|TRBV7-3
CASRQGAYTEAFF
TGTGCCAGCCGACAGGGGGCCTACACTGAAGCTTTCTTT
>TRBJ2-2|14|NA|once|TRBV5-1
CASSTEQGTGELFF
TGCGCCAGCAGCACCGAACAGGGTACCGGGGAGCTGTTTTTT
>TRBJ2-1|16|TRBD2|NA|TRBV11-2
CASSLFLAGGYNEQFF
TGTGCCAGCAGCTTATTCCTAGCGGGAGGGTACAATGAGCAGTTCTTC
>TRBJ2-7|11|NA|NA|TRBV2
CASSELYEQYF
TGTGCCAGCAGTGAACTCTACGAGCAGTACTTC
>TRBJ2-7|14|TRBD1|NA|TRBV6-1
CASSGRDRGNEQYF
TGTGCCAGCAGCGGCCGGGACAGGGGCAACGAGCAGTACTTC